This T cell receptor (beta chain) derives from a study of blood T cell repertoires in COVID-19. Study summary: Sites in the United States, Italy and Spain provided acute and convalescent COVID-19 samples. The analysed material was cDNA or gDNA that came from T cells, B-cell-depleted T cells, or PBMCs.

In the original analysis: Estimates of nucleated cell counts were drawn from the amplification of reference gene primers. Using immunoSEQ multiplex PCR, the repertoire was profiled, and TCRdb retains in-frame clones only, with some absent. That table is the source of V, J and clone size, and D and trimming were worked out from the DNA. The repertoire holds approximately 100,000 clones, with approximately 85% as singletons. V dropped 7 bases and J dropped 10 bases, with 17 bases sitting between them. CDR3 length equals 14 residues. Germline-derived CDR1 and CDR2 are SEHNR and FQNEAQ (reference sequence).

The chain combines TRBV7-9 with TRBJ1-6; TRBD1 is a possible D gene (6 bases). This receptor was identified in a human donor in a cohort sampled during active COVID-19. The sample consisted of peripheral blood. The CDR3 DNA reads TGTGCCAGCACCGACAGGCAGGGAGAGTCACCCCTCCACTTT. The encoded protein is CASTDRQGESPLHF.